Listed below are T cell receptor beta chains from one sample, sequenced in a study of somatic mutations in cytotoxic T cells in rheumatoid arthritis. Sequenced by immunoSEQ multiplex PCR; TCRdb stores in-frame clones only, minus some. The data show about 4,800 clones, approximately 86% seen once. Sample: CD8+ T cells sorted from blood. The receptors were gathered from a woman in her forties or fifties with rheumatoid arthritis. Both conserved end residues are part of each CDR3. The D gene is left open where the match is weak. Clone size is stated in some rows and not others, as once, few, many or a class when expanded.

TRBJ1-2 | . | TRBV4-1 | . | CASSQGPGLSLPGYTF | TGCGCCAGCAGCCAAGGCCCAGGTCTTTCCTTACCGGGCTACACCTTC
TRBJ1-5 | . | TRBV7-8 | . | CASSSTSVGGSNQPQHF | TGTGCCAGCAGCTCCACGTCCGTCGGGGGAAGCAATCAGCCCCAGCATTTT
TRBJ2-3 | . | TRBV7-8 | TRBD2 | CASSLETSGVTDTQYF | TGTGCCAGCAGCTTAGAAACTAGCGGGGTAACAGATACGCAGTATTTT
TRBJ1-1 | . | TRBV25-1 | . | CASSDSWGGVTEAFF | TGTGCCAGCAGTGACTCGTGGGGGGGGGTCACTGAAGCTTTCTTT
TRBJ2-7 | . | TRBV5-1 | . | CASSLAGDSSYEQYF | TGCGCCAGCAGCTTGGCCGGCGACAGTTCCTACGAGCAGTACTTC
TRBJ2-5 | few | TRBV4-2 | TRBD1 | CASSQDGQGGSETQYF | TGTGCCAGCAGCCAAGATGGACAGGGCGGTAGTGAGACCCAGTACTTC
TRBJ2-7 | . | TRBV10-3 | TRBD2 | CAISRLAGGGGYEQYF | TGTGCCATCAGCCGACTAGCGGGGGGCGGGGGCTACGAGCAGTACTTC
TRBJ1-2 | . | TRBV6-1 | . | CASNNRGGDSGYTF | TGTGCCAGCAACAATAGAGGAGGCGATAGCGGCTACACCTTC
TRBJ2-1 | . | TRBV9 | . | CASSPLGGFSYNEQFF | TGTGCCAGCAGCCCGTTGGGGGGTTTCTCCTACAATGAGCAGTTCTTC
TRBJ1-1 | . | TRBV7-9 | . | CASSWTRGGVGTEAFF | TGTGCCAGCAGCTGGACCAGGGGAGGGGTTGGAACTGAAGCTTTCTTT
TRBJ1-1 | once | TRBV10-2 | . | CASSWQGSGTEAFF | TGCGCCAGCAGTTGGCAGGGTTCAGGTACTGAAGCTTTCTTT
TRBJ2-2 | . | TRBV7-6 | . | CASSSGGLAPGELFF | TGTGCCAGCAGCTCCGGCGGGTTAGCCCCCGGGGAGCTGTTTTTT
TRBJ1-5 | . | TRBV19 | . | CASSIGLFVGPQVAQHF | TGTGCCAGTAGTATAGGCCTGTTTGTGGGGCCCCAGGTGGCCCAGCATTTT
TRBJ2-5 | . | TRBV4-1 | . | CASSQAGEQYF | TGCGCCAGCAGCCAAGCTGGAGAGCAGTACTTC
TRBJ1-2 | few | TRBV7-8 | . | CASSLGGSTNYGYTF | TGTGCCAGCAGCTTAGGCGGCAGCACTAACTATGGCTACACCTTC
TRBJ1-5 | . | TRBV6-1 | . | CASSEDAGGNQPQHF | TGTGCCAGCAGTGAAGATGCAGGGGGCAATCAGCCCCAGCATTTT
TRBJ1-4 | few | TRBV18 | TRBD1 | CASSPPPGQPNEKLFF | TGTGCCAGCTCACCTCCCCCGGGACAGCCTAATGAAAAACTGTTTTTT
TRBJ2-2 | . | TRBV4-1 | TRBD2 | CASSRWRGGGTGELFF | TGCGCCAGCAGCCGATGGCGGGGGGGCGGAACCGGGGAGCTGTTTTTT
TRBJ2-7 | . | TRBV13 | TRBD1 | CASSAKGQGFRAYEQYF | TGTGCCAGCAGCGCCAAAGGACAGGGTTTCAGGGCCTACGAGCAGTACTTC
TRBJ2-1 | . | TRBV10-1 | . | CASSDPGSDEQFF | TGCGCCAGCAGTGACCCGGGGTCCGATGAGCAGTTCTTC
TRBJ1-1 | . | TRBV4-2 | . | CASSQDSGGPEAFF | TGTGCCAGCAGCCAAGATTCGGGGGGGCCGGAAGCTTTCTTT
TRBJ1-2 | . | TRBV7-9 | TRBD1 | CASSLGQGDGYTF | TGTGCCAGCAGCTTAGGCCAGGGGGATGGCTACACCTTC